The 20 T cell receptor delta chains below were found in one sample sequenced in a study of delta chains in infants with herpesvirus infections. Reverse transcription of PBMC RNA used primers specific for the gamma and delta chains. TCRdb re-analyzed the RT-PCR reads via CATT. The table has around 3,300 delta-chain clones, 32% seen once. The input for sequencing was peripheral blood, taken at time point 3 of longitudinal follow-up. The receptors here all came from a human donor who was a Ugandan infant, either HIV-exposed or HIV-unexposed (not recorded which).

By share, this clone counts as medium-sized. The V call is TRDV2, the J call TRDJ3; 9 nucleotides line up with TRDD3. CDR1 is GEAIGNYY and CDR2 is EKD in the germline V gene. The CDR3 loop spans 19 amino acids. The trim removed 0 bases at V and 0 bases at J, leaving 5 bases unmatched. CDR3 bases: TGTGCCTGTGACACCGGGGGATACTCCCGCTCCTGGGACACCCGACAGATGTTTTTC. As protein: CACDTGGYSRSWDTRQMFF.

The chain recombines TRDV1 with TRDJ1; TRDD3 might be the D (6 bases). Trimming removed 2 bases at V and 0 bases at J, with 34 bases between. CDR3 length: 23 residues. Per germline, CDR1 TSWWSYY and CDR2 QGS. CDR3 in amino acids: CALGETPSWARPSGIPYTDKLIF. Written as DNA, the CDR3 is TGTGCTCTTGGGGAAACCCCCTCTTGGGCTAGACCGTCGGGGATCCCCTACACCGATAAACTCATCTTT.

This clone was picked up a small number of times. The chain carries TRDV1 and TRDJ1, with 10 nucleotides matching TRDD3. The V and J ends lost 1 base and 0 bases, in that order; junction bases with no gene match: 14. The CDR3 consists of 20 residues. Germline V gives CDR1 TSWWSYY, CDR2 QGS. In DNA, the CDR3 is TGTGCTCTTGGGGAACGGGGGAATGTACTGGGGGATCCGTACACCGATAAACTCATCTTT. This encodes CALGERGNVLGDPYTDKLIF.

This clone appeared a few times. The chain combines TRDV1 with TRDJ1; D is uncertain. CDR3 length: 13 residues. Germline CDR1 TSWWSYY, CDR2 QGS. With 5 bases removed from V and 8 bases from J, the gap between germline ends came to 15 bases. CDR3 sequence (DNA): TGTGCTCTTGGGTCCTTGCTACGAGGCAAACTCATCTTT. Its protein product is CALGSLLRGKLIF.

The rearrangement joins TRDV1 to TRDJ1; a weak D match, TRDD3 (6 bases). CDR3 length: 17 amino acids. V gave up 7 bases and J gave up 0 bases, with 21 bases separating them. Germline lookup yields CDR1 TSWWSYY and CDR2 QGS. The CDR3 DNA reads TGTGCTCTTGTGGGGGGACCCTCCCGGGTATACACCGATAAACTCATCTTT. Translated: CALVGGPSRVYTDKLIF.

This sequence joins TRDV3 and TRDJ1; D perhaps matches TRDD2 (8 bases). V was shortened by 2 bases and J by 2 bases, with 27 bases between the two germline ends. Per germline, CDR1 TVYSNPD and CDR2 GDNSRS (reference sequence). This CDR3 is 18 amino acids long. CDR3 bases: TGTGCCTTTCCCGCTTCCTACCTGGGGGGTTCATTAACCGATAAACTCATCTTT. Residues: CAFPASYLGGSLTDKLIF.

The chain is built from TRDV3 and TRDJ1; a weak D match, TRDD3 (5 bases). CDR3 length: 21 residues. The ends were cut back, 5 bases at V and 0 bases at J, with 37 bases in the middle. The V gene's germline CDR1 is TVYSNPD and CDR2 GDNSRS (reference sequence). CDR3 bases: TGTGCCACCGAGCCGGGGTCGGTCCCGACTGTACCTTTGGGGTACACCGATAAACTCATCTTT. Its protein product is CATEPGSVPTVPLGYTDKLIF.

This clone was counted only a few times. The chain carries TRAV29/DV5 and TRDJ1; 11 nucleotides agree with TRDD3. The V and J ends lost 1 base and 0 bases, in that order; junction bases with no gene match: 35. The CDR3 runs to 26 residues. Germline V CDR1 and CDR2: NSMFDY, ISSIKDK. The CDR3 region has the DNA TGTGCAGCAAGCTTTTCCCCATCGACGTTAAGTGGGGGATACGAGTTGCCGCCCTGTTACACCGATAAACTCATCTTT. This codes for CAASFSPSTLSGGYELPPCYTDKLIF. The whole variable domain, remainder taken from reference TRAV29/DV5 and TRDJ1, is DQQVKQNSPSLSVQEGRISILNCDYTNSMFDYFLWYKKYPAEGPTFLISISSIKDKNEDGRFTVFLNKSAKHLSLHIVPSQPGDSAVYFCAASFSPSTLSGGYELPPCYTDKLIFGKGTRVTVEP.

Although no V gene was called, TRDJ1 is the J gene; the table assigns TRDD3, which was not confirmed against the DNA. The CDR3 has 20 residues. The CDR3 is CAAPVSPFYWGLDATDKLIF. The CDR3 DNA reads TGTGCCGCCCCGGTGAGTCCGTTTTACTGGGGGCTCGATGCCACCGATAAACTCATCTTT.

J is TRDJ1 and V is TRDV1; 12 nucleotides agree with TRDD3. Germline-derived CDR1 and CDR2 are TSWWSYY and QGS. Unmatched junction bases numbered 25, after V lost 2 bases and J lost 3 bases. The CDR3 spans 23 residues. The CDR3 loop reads CALGENPRDYLLYWGILSDKLIF. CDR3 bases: TGTGCTCTTGGGGAAAACCCACGGGACTATCTTTTGTACTGGGGGATACTATCCGATAAACTCATCTTT.

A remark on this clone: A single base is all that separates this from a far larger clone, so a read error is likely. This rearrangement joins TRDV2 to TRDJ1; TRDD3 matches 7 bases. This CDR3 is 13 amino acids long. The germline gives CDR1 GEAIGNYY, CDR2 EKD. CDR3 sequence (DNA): TGTGCCCGTGACACCTGGGGGACCGATAAACTCATCTTT. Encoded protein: CARDTWGTDKLIF.

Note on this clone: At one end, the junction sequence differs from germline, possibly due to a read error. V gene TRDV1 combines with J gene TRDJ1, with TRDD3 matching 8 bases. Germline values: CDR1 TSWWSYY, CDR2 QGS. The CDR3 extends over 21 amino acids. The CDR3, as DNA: TGTGCTCGTGGGGAACTGACTGTCTGGGGGACGCCCCTACCAAACACCGATAAACTCATCTTT. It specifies CARGELTVWGTPLPNTDKLIF.

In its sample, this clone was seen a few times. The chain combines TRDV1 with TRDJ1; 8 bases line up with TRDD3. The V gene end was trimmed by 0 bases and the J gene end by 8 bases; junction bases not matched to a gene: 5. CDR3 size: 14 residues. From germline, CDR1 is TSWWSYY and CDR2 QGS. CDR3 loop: CALGELGDWGKLIF. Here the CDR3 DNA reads TGTGCTCTTGGGGAACTGGGCGACTGGGGGAAACTCATCTTT.

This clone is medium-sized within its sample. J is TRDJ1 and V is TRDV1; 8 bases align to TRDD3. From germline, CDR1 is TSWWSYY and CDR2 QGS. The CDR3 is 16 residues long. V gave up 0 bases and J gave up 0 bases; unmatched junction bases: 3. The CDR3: CALGELLGGYTDKLIF. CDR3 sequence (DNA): TGTGCTCTTGGGGAACTACTGGGGGGCTACACCGATAAACTCATCTTT.

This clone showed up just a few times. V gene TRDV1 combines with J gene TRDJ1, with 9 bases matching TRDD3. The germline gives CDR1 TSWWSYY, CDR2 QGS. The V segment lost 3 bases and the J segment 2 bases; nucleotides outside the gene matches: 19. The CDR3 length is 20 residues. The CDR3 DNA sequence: TGTGCTCTTGGGGATCCTGATCGGAGGGGGGATACTCAACGGACCGATAAACTCATCTTT. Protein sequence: CALGDPDRRGDTQRTDKLIF.

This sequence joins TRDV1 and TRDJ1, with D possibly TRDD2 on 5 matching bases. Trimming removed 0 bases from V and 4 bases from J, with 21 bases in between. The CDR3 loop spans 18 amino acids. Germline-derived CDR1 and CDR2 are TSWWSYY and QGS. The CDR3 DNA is TGTGCTCTTGGGGAACTAAACAGAGCCCTTCTACTCCTCGATAAACTCATCTTT. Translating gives CALGELNRALLLLDKLIF.

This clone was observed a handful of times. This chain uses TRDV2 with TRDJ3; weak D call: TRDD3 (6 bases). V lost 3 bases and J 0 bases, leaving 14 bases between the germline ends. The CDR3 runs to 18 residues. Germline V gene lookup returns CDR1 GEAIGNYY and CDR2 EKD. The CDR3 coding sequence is TGTGCCTGTGACCACTGGGAGGCCGGCTCCTGGGACACCCGACAGATGTTTTTC. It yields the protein CACDHWEAGSWDTRQMFF.

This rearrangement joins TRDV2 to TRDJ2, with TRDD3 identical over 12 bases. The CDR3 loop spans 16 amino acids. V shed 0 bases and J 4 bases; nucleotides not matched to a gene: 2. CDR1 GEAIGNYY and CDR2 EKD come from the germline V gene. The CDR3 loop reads CACDTVLGDTTAQLFF. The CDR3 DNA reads TGTGCCTGTGACACCGTACTGGGGGATACGACAGCACAACTCTTCTTT.

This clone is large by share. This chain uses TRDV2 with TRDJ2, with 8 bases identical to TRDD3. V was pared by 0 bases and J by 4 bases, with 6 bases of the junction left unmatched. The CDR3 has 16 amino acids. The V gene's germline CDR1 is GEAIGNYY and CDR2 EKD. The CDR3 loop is CACDTLLGGPTAQLFF. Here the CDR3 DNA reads TGTGCCTGTGACACCCTACTGGGGGGACCGACAGCACAACTCTTCTTT.

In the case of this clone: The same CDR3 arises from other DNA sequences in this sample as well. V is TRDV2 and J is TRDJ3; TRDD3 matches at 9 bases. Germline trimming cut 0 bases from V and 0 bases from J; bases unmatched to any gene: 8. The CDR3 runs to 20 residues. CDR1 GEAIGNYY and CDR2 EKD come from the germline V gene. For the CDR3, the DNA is TGTGCCTGTGACACCGTACTGGGGGACCCCAGCTCCTGGGACACCCGACAGATGTTTTTC. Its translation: CACDTVLGDPSSWDTRQMFF.